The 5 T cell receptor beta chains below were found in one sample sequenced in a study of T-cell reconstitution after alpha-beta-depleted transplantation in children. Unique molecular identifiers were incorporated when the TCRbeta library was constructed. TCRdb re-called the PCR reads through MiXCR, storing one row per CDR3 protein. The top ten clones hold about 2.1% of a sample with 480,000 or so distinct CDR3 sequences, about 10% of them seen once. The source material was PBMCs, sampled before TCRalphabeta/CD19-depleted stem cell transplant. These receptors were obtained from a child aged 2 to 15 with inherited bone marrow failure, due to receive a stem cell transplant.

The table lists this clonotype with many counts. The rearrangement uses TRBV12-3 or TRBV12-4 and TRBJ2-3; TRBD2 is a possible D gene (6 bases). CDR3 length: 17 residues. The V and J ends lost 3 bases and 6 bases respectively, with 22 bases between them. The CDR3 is CASSLWEDGSHQDTQYF. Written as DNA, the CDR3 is TGTGCCAGCAGTTTGTGGGAGGACGGCTCACACCAGGATACGCAGTATTTT.

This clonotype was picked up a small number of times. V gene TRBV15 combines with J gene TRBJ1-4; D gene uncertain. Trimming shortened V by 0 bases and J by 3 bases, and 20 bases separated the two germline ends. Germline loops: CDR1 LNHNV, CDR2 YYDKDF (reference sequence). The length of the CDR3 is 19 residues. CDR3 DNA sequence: TGTGCCACCAGCAGAGATTACGCTTTCAACTTAGTCGCTAATGAAAAACTGTTTTTT. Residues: CATSRDYAFNLVANEKLFF.

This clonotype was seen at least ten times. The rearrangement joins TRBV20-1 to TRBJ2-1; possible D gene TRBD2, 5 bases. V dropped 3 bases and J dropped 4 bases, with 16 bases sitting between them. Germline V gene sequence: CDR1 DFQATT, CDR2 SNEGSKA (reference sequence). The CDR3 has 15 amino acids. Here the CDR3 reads CSASRDQAGYNEQFF. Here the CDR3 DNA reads TGCAGTGCTAGTAGGGATCAGGCGGGTTACAATGAGCAGTTCTTC.

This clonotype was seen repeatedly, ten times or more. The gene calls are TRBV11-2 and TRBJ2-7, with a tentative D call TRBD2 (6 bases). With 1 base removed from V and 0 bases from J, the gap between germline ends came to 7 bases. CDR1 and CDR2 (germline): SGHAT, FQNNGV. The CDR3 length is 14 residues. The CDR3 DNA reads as TGTGCCAGCAGCTTAGTAGCGGACTCCTACGAGCAGTACTTC. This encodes CASSLVADSYEQYF.

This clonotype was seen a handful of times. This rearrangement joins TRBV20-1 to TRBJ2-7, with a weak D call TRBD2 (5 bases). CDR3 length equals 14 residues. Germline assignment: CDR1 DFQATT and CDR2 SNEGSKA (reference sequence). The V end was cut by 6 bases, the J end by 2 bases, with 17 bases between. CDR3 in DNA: TGCAGTGCCCTCCCCCAAGAACTAGCCTACGAGCAGTACTTC. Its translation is CSALPQELAYEQYF.